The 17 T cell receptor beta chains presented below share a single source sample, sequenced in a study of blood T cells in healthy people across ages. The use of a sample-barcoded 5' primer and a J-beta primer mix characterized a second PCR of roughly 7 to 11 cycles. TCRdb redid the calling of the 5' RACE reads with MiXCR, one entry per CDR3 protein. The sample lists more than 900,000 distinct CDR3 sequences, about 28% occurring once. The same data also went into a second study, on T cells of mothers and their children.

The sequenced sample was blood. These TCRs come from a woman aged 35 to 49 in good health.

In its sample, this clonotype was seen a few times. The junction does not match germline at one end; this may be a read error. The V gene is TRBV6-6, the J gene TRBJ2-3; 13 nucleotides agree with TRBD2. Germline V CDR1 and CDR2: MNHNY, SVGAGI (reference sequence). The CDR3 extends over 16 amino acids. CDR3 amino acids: CASRSTSGGNTDTQYF. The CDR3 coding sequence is TGCGCCAGCAGGTCGACTAGCGGGGGGAACACAGATACGCAGTATTTT.

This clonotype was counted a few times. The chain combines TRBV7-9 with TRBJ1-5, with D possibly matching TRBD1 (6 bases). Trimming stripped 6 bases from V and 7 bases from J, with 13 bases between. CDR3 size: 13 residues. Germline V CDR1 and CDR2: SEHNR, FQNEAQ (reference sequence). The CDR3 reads CASSSGVWQPQHF. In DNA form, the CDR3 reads TGTGCCAGCAGTTCAGGGGTCTGGCAGCCCCAGCATTTT.

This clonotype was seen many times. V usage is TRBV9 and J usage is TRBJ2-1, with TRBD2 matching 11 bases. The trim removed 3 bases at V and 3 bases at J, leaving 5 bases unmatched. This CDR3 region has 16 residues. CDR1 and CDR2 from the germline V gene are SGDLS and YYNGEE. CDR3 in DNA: TGTGCCAGCAGCGGGGGACTAGCGGCCATCTACAATGAGCAGTTCTTC. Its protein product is CASSGGLAAIYNEQFF.

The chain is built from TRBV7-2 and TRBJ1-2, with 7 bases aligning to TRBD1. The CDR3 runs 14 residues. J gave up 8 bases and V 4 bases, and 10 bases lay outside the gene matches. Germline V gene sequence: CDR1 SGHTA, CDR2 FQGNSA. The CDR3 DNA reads TGTGCCAGCAGCTCCCGACAGGGTCGGGAGGGCTACACCTTC. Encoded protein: CASSSRQGREGYTF.

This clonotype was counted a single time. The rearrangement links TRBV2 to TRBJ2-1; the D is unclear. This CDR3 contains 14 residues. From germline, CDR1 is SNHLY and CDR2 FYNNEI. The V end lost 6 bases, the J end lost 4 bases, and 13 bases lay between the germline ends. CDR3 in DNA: TGTGCCAGCAGAGGACCTGTCCCTTACAATGAGCAGTTCTTC. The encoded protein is CASRGPVPYNEQFF.

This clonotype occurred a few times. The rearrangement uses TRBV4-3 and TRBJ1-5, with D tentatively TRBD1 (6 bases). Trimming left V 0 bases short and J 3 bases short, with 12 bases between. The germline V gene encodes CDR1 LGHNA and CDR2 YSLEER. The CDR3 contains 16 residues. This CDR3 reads CASSQDIGQFNQPQHF. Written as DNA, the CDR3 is TGCGCCAGCAGCCAAGATATTGGACAGTTCAATCAGCCCCAGCATTTT.

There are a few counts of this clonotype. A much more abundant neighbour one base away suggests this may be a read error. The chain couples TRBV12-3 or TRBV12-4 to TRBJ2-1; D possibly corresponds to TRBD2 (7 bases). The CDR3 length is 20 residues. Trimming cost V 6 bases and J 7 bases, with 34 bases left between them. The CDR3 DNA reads TGTGCCAGCAGCGGGACTGGCGGGGGCCGACCGAAATTGTGGGCGAATGAGCAGTTCTTC. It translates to CASSGTGGGRPKLWANEQFF.

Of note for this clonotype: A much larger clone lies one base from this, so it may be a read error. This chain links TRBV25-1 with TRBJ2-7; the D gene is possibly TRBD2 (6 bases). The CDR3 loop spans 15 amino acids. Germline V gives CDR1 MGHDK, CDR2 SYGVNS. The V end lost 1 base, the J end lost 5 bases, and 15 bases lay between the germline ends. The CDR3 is CASSEWRGTGDEQYF. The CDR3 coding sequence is TGTGCCAGCAGTGAATGGCGCGGGACTGGGGACGAGCAGTACTTC.

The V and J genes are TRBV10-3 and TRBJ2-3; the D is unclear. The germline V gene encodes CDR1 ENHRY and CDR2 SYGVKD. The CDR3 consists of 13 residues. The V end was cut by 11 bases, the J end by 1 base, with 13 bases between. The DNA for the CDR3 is TGTGCCGTGGCAGCACCGGGCACAGATACGCAGTATTTT. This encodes CAVAAPGTDTQYF.

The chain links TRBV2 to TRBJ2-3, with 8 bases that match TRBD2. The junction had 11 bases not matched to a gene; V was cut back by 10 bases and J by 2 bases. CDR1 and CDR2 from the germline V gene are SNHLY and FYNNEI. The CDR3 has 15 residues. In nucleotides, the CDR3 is TGTGCCAACAGCGAGCGGGGGATCAACACAGATACGCAGTATTTT. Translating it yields CANSERGINTDTQYF. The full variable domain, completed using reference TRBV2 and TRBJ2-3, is EPEVTQTPSHQVTQMGQEVILRCVPISNHLYFYWYRQILGQKVEFLVSFYNNEISEKSEIFDDQFSVERPDGSNFTLKIRSTKLEDSAMYFCANSERGINTDTQYFGPGTRLTVL.

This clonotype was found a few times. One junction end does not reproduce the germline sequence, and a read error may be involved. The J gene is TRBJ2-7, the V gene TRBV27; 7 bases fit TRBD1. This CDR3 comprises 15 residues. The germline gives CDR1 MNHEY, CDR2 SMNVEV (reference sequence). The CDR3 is CASSSRQGDSHEQYF. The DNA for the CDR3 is TGTGCCAGCAGTTCTCGACAGGGAGACTCCCACGAGCAGTACTTC.

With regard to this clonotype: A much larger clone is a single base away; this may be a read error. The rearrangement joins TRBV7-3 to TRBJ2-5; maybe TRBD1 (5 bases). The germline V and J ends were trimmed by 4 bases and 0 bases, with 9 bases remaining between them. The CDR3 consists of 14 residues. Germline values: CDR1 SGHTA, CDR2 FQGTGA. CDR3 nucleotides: TGTGCCAGCAGCTCTCAGGGTGACCAAGAGACCCAGTACTTC. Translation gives CASSSQGDQETQYF.

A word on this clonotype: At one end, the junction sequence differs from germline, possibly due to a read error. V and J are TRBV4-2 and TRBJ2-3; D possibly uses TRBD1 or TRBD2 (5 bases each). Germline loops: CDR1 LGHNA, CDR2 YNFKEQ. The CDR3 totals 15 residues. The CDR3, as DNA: TGTGCCAGCAGCCAAGAGGGACCTGGGTGGGATATGCAGTATTTT. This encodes CASSQEGPGWDMQYF.

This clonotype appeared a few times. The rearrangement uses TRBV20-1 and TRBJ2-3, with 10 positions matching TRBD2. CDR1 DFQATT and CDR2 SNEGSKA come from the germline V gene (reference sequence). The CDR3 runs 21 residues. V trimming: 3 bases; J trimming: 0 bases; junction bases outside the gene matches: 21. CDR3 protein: CSARVLWASGGEAPSTDTQYF. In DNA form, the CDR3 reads TGCAGTGCTAGGGTTTTGTGGGCTAGCGGGGGAGAAGCCCCTAGCACAGATACGCAGTATTTT.

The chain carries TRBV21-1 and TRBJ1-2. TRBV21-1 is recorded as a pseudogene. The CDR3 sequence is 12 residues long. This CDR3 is CASTMTSYGYTF. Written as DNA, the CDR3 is TGTGCCAGCACCATGACCAGCTATGGCTACACCTTC.

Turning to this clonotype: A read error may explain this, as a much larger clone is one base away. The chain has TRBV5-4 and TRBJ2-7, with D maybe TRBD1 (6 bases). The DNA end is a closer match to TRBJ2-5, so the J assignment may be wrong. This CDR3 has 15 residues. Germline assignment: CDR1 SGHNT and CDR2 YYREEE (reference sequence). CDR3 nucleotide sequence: TGTGCCAGCAGCTCCCGGACAGAGGGCCTCGAGACCCAGTACTTC. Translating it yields CASSSRTEGLETQYF.

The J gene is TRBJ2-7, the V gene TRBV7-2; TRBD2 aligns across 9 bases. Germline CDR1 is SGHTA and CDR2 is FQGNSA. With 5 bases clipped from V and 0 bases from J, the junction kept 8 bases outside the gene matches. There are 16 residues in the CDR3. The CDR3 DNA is TGTGCCAGCAGCCGGCGGGGGGGCTCGGGCTCCTACGAGCAGTACTTC. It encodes CASSRRGGSGSYEQYF.